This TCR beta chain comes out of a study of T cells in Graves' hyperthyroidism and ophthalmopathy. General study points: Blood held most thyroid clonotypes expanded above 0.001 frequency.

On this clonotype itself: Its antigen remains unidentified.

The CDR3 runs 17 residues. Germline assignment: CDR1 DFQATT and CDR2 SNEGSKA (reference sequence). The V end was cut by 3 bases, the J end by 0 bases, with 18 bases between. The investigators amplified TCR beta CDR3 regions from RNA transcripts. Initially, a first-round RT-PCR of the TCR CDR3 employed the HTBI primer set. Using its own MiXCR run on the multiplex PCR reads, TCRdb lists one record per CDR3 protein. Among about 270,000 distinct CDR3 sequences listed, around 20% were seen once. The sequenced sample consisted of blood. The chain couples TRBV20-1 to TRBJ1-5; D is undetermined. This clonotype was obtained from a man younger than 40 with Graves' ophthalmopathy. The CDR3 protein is CSARGAGEINSNQPQHF. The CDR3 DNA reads TGCAGTGCTAGGGGCGCCGGTGAAATAAATAGCAATCAGCCCCAGCATTTT.